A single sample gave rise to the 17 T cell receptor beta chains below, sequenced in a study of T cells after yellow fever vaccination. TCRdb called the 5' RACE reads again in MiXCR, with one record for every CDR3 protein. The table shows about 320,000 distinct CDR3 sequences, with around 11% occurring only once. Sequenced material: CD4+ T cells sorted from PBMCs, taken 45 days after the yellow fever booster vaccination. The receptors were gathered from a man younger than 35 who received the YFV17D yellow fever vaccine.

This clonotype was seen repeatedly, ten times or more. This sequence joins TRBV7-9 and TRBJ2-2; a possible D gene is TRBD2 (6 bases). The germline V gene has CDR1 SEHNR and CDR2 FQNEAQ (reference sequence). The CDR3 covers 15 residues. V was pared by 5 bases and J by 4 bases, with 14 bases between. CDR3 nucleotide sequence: TGTGCCAGCAGCCTGACTAGTTCGGTCACCGGGGAGCTGTTTTTT. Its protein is CASSLTSSVTGELFF.

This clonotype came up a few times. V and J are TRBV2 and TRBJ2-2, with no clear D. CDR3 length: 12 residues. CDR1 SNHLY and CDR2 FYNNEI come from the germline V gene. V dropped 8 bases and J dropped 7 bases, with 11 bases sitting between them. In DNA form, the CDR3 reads TGTGCCAGCCGATGGTTGGGCGGGGAGCTGTTTTTT. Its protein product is CASRWLGGELFF.

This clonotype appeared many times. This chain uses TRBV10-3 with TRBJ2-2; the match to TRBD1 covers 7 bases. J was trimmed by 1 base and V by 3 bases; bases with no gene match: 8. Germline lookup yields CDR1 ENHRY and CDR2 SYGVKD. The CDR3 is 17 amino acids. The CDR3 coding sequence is TGTGCCATCAGTGAACCATCGACAGGGTTGAACACCGGGGAGCTGTTTTTT. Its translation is CAISEPSTGLNTGELFF.

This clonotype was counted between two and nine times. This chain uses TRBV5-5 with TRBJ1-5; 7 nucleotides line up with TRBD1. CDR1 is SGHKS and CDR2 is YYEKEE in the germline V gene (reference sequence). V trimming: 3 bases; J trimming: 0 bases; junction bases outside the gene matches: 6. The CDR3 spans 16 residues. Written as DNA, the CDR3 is TGTGCCAGCAGCTCCGGGACAGACCTTAGCAATCAGCCCCAGCATTTT. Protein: CASSSGTDLSNQPQHF. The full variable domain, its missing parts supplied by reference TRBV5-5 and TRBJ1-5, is DAGVTQSPTHLIKTRGQQVTLRCSPISGHKSVSWYQQVLGQGPQFIFQYYEKEERGRGNFPDRFSARQFPNYSSELNVNALLLGDSALYLCASSSGTDLSNQPQHFGDGTRLSIL.

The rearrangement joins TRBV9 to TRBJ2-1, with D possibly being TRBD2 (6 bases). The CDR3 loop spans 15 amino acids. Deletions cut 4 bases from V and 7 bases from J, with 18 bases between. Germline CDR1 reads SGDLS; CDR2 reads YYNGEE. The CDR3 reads CASSPKRAWGNEQFF. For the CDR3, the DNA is TGTGCCAGCAGCCCAAAGCGGGCGTGGGGGAATGAGCAGTTCTTC.

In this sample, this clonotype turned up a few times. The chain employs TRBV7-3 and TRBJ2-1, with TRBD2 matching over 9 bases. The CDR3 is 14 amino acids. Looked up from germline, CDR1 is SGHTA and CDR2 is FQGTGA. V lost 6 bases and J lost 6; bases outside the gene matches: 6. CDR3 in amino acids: CASRAGTSPNEQFF. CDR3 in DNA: TGTGCCAGCAGGGCCGGGACTAGCCCCAATGAGCAGTTCTTC.

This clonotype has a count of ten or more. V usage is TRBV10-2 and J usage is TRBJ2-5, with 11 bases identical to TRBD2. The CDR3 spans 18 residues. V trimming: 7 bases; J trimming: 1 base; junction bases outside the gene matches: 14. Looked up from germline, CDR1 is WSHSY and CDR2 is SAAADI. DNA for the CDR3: TGCGCCAGCACCCCGGGTCTAGCGGGGGGTCCCCTCCAAGAGACCCAGTACTTC. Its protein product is CASTPGLAGGPLQETQYF.

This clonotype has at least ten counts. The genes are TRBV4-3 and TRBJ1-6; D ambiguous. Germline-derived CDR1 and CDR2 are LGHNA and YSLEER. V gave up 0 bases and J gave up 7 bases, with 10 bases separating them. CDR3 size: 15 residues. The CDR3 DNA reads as TGCGCCAGCAGCCAAGACTATAGTGGGAATTCACCCCTCCACTTT. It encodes CASSQDYSGNSPLHF.

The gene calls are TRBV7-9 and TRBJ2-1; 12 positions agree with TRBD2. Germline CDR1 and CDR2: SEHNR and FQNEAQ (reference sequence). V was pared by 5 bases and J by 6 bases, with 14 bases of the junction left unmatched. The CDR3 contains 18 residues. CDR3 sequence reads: CASSAPSGGAPILNEQFF. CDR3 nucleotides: TGTGCCAGCAGCGCACCTAGCGGGGGGGCTCCAATTCTCAATGAGCAGTTCTTC.

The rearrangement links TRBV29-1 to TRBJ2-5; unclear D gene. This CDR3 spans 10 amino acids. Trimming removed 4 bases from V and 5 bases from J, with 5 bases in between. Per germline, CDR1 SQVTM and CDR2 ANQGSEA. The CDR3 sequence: CSVADETQYF. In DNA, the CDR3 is TGCAGCGTTGCCGATGAGACCCAGTACTTC.

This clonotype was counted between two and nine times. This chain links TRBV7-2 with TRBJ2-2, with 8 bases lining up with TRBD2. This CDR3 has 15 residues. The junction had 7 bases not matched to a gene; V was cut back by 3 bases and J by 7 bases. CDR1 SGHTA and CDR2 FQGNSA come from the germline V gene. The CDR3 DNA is TGTGCCAGCAGCTTCTTCGGGACTAGTATCGGGGAGCTGTTTTTT. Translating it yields CASSFFGTSIGELFF.

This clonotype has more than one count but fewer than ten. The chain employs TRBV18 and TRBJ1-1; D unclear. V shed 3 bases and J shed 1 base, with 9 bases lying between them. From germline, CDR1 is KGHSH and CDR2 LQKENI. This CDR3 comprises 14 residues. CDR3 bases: TGTGCCAGCTCACCTACAGTGGAGAACACTGAAGCTTTCTTT. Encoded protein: CASSPTVENTEAFF.

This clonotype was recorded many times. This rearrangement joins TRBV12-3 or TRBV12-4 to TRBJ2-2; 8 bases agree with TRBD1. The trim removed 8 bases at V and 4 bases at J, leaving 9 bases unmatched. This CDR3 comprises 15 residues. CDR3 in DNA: TGTGCCAGCTCCCAGGGGGCATGGGGCACCGGGGAGCTGTTTTTT. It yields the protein CASSQGAWGTGELFF.

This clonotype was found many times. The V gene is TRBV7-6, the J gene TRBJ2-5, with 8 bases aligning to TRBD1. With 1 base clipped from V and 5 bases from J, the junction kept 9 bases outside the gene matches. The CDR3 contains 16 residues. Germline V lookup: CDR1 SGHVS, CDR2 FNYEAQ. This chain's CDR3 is CASSLESQGAGETQYF. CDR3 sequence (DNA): TGTGCCAGCAGCTTAGAATCCCAGGGGGCTGGGGAGACCCAGTACTTC.

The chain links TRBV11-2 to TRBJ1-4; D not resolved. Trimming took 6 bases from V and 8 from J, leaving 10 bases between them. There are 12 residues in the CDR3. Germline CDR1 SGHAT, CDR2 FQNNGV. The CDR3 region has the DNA TGTGCCAGCAGAGCTGAGGGAGAAAAACTGTTTTTT. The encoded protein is CASRAEGEKLFF.

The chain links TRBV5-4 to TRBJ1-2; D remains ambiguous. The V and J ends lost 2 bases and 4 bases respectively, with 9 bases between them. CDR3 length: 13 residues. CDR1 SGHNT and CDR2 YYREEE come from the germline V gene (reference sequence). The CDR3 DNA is TGTGCCAGCAGCTTTGGGGAAGCCTATGGCTACACCTTC. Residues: CASSFGEAYGYTF.

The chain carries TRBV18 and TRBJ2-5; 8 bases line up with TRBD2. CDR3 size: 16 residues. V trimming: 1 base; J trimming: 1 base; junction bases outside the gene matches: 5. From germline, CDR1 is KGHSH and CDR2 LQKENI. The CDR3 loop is CASSPRPGGAQETQYF. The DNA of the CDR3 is TGTGCCAGCTCACCACGGCCCGGGGGGGCCCAAGAGACCCAGTACTTC.